The present TCR beta chain was sequenced within a study of shared clonotypes between healthy human individuals. Terminally differentiated effector memory CD45RA+ cells were excluded from the naive CD8 cells, which were CD45RO-negative and positively selected for CCR7. The table came from immunoSEQ multiplex PCR; TCRdb's copy has only in-frame clones and leaves some out. The sample shows hundreds of thousands of clones, about 91% of them seen only once. The receptor comes from a man aged 30 to 45 in good health. The sequenced sample consisted of naive CD8+ T cells sorted from blood.

CDR3 nucleotide sequence: TGTGCCACCCTCCGGACGGTCGCGGATGGCTACACCTTC. Its protein is CATLRTVADGYTF. The chain has TRBV6-1 and TRBJ1-2; D not certain. Germline-derived CDR1 and CDR2 are MNHNS and SASEGT. Deletions cut 10 bases from V and 6 bases from J, with 18 bases between. This CDR3 region has 13 residues.